This is a list of T cell receptor beta chains from one sample in a study of glioma-infiltrating T cells. TCRdb ran MiXCR on the multiplex PCR reads and lists one entry per CDR3 protein. The data show about 140,000 distinct CDR3 sequences, roughly two fifths seen once. Sequenced material: glioma tissue, nonneoplastic brain tissue, or PBMCs (not recorded which). The receptors derive from a human donor with low-grade glioma or glioblastoma, undergoing nonglioma brain surgery, or in good health (not recorded which). The CDR3 runs from the conserved cysteine through the conserved F or W. The order of the fields is V gene, J gene, CDR3 protein.

v_call: TRBV27
j_call: TRBJ2-3
cdr3_aa: CASSTDTDTQYF

v_call: TRBV4-3
j_call: TRBJ1-1
cdr3_aa: CASSAQGTNTEAFF

v_call: TRBV27
j_call: TRBJ2-7
cdr3_aa: CASSLAGGPYEQYF

v_call: TRBV27
j_call: TRBJ2-5
cdr3_aa: CASRSPTLTDTQYF

v_call: TRBV6-1
j_call: TRBJ2-3
cdr3_aa: CASSGTGGTDTQYF

v_call: TRBV7-2
j_call: TRBJ2-3
cdr3_aa: CASSPGLPPDTQYF

v_call: TRBV6-1
j_call: TRBJ2-7
cdr3_aa: CASSEGGSSYEQYF

v_call: TRBV20-1
j_call: TRBJ2-7
cdr3_aa: CSAREGALYEQYF

v_call: TRBV20-1
j_call: TRBJ2-5
cdr3_aa: CSAIRLAGETQYF

v_call: TRBV4-2
j_call: TRBJ1-2
cdr3_aa: CASSRDRDSYGYTF

v_call: TRBV20-1
j_call: TRBJ1-2
cdr3_aa: CSSGVNYGYTF

v_call: TRBV6-5
j_call: TRBJ2-7
cdr3_aa: CASSYKRFPTYEQYF

v_call: TRBV27
j_call: TRBJ2-2
cdr3_aa: CASRFNYGCTGELFF

v_call: TRBV20-1
j_call: TRBJ1-5
cdr3_aa: CSARDHGSGGNQPQHF

v_call: TRBV20-1
j_call: TRBJ2-7
cdr3_aa: CSARGPGDYEQYF

v_call: TRBV7-8
j_call: TRBJ2-1
cdr3_aa: CASSFGLAGALPSYNEQFF

v_call: TRBV6-1
j_call: TRBJ1-1
cdr3_aa: CASSENWANTEAFF

v_call: TRBV28
j_call: TRBJ2-7
cdr3_aa: CASMLGGGTYEQYF

v_call: TRBV18
j_call: TRBJ1-1
cdr3_aa: CASSPLAQMNTEAFF

v_call: TRBV10-2
j_call: TRBJ2-3
cdr3_aa: CASSPPGALSTDTQYF

v_call: TRBV6-1
j_call: TRBJ1-1
cdr3_aa: CATHPGLNTEAFF

v_call: TRBV20-1
j_call: TRBJ2-3
cdr3_aa: CSERTGLTDTQYF

v_call: TRBV12-3/TRBV12-4
j_call: TRBJ1-2
cdr3_aa: CASRYYRDPGGYTF

v_call: TRBV18
j_call: TRBJ2-1
cdr3_aa: CASSPLIAGEEVNEQFF

v_call: TRBV6-1
j_call: TRBJ2-1
cdr3_aa: CASSPLGSAYNEQFF

v_call: TRBV14
j_call: TRBJ1-2
cdr3_aa: CASSQVAGANYGYTF

v_call: TRBV6-5
j_call: TRBJ1-3
cdr3_aa: CASSYHTGGLAGNTIYF

v_call: TRBV6-1
j_call: TRBJ2-3
cdr3_aa: CASTRQGTTDTQYF

v_call: TRBV7-6
j_call: TRBJ1-1
cdr3_aa: CASSLETSRTEAFF

v_call: TRBV11-2
j_call: TRBJ1-2
cdr3_aa: CASSLDPGTSVYTF

v_call: TRBV6-1
j_call: TRBJ2-7
cdr3_aa: CATTGPSSYDQYF

v_call: TRBV5-8
j_call: TRBJ2-3
cdr3_aa: CASSFLQEPRNTQYF

v_call: TRBV20-1
j_call: TRBJ1-4
cdr3_aa: CSANGAALLNNEKLFF

v_call: TRBV19
j_call: TRBJ2-1
cdr3_aa: CASSIGGPNEQFF

v_call: TRBV7-6
j_call: TRBJ1-4
cdr3_aa: CASSLGQEEKLFF

v_call: TRBV7-6
j_call: TRBJ2-3
cdr3_aa: CASSLDPDTQYF

v_call: TRBV7-2
j_call: TRBJ2-5
cdr3_aa: CASSWDRQQYF

v_call: TRBV11-2
j_call: TRBJ2-3
cdr3_aa: CASSLERTDTQYF

v_call: TRBV7-2
j_call: TRBJ1-2
cdr3_aa: CASSLLGNYGYTF

v_call: TRBV12-3/TRBV12-4
j_call: TRBJ2-1
cdr3_aa: CASSFGQGGWNEQFF

v_call: TRBV29-1
j_call: TRBJ2-7
cdr3_aa: CSVDMGSNSYEQYF

v_call: TRBV6-1
j_call: TRBJ1-1
cdr3_aa: CASSELTLTEAFF

v_call: TRBV4-1
j_call: TRBJ2-7
cdr3_aa: CASSQRAWGYEQYF

v_call: TRBV20-1
j_call: TRBJ2-1
cdr3_aa: CSARERGSYNEQFF

v_call: TRBV5-1
j_call: TRBJ1-6
cdr3_aa: CASSLLDRDNSPLHF

v_call: TRBV27
j_call: TRBJ2-3
cdr3_aa: CASSLSVSGTLTSTDTQYF

v_call: TRBV4-1
j_call: TRBJ2-3
cdr3_aa: CASSHRQGTDTQYF

v_call: TRBV7-7
j_call: TRBJ2-5
cdr3_aa: CASSLVRTSGREETQYF

v_call: TRBV7-2
j_call: TRBJ2-3
cdr3_aa: CASGYMDRFSTDTQYF

v_call: TRBV10-2
j_call: TRBJ2-5
cdr3_aa: CASSEAGSETQYF

v_call: TRBV6-1
j_call: TRBJ1-5
cdr3_aa: CATSGQGAVGGNQPQHF

v_call: TRBV4-1
j_call: TRBJ2-5
cdr3_aa: CASSQDRDRGRTETQYF

v_call: TRBV4-1
j_call: TRBJ2-3
cdr3_aa: CASSHLARDTDTQYF